These T cell receptor beta chains were read from a single sample in a study of blood T cell repertoires in COVID-19. Profiled with immunoSEQ multiplex PCR; TCRdb holds only in-frame clones, not every one. The sample gives around 200,000 clones, 86% of which show up once; about 2% is in the top ten. Specimen: peripheral blood. Receptor source: a woman aged 50 to 65 with acute or convalescent COVID-19. The CDR3 runs from the conserved cysteine through the conserved F or W. D genes are given only for firm matches. Size is omitted from some rows. Given values are once, few, many or a class for expanded clones.

D gene	V gene	clone size	J gene	CDR3 protein	CDR3 DNA
TRBD1	TRBV19	.	TRBJ1-6	CASSIPGGLGNSPLHF	TGTGCCAGTAGTATACCAGGGGGTTTGGGTAATTCACCCCTCCACTTT
TRBD1	TRBV19	once	TRBJ1-2	CASSIGTGGFPYGYTF	TGTGCCAGTAGTATAGGCACAGGGGGATTCCCCTATGGCTACACCTTC
TRBD2	TRBV24-1	.	TRBJ2-1	CATSEAGGLNEQFF	TGTGCCACCAGTGAGGCGGGAGGGCTGAATGAGCAGTTCTTC
.	TRBV27	once	TRBJ2-6	CASSLDNSGANVLTF	TGTGCCAGCAGTTTGGACAACTCTGGGGCCAACGTCCTGACTTTC
TRBD2	TRBV19	.	TRBJ2-5	CASSEPGLALTQYF	TGTGCCAGTAGTGAACCGGGACTAGCGTTGACCCAGTACTTC
.	TRBV7-2	.	TRBJ2-4	CASSLARGIQYF	TGTGCCAGCAGCTTAGCTCGGGGGATTCAGTACTTC
.	TRBV7-9	.	TRBJ2-5	CASSSETGRETQYF	TGTGCCAGCAGCTCTGAGACAGGGAGGGAGACCCAGTACTTC
TRBD1	TRBV5-4	.	TRBJ2-7	CASSPGQDSYEQYF	TGTGCCAGCAGCCCCGGACAGGACTCCTACGAGCAGTACTTC
.	TRBV6-2/TRBV6-3	many	TRBJ2-3	CASSIALGTDTQYF	TGTGCCAGCAGTATAGCGTTGGGCACAGATACGCAGTATTTT
.	TRBV23-1	.	TRBJ2-7	CASSWGRGSYEQYF	TGCGCCAGCAGTTGGGGCAGGGGATCCTACGAGCAGTACTTC
.	TRBV19	.	TRBJ2-7	CASSGGHQSSYEQYF	TGTGCCAGTAGTGGGGGACACCAGAGCTCCTACGAGCAGTACTTC
TRBD1	TRBV27	.	TRBJ1-2	CASSLGRGHNYGYTF	TGTGCCAGCTCTCTGGGCAGGGGGCATAACTATGGCTACACCTTC
TRBD2	TRBV10-3	.	TRBJ2-1	CAIRGGTSGLRSSYNEQFF	TGTGCCATCAGGGGAGGCACTAGCGGGTTGCGTAGCTCCTACAATGAGCAGTTCTTC
.	TRBV24-1	few	TRBJ2-1	CATSDSGQQFF	TGTGCCACCAGTGATTCAGGGCAGCAGTTCTTC
.	TRBV5-4	.	TRBJ2-2	CASSSNHAVAGELFF	TGTGCCAGCAGCTCTAACCATGCCGTTGCCGGGGAGCTGTTTTTT
.	TRBV6-5	.	TRBJ1-1	CASSYSGRENTEAFF	TGTGCCAGCAGTTACTCAGGTCGGGAGAACACTGAAGCTTTCTTT
.	TRBV15	.	TRBJ2-7	CATSRDFLGLAAYEQYF	TGTGCCACCAGCAGAGATTTTCTGGGCCTAGCTGCCTACGAGCAGTACTTC
TRBD2	TRBV7-6	once	TRBJ2-3	CASSVKLAGGPSSRTDTQYF	TGTGCCAGCAGCGTTAAACTAGCGGGAGGGCCGAGTTCCCGAACAGATACGCAGTATTTT
TRBD2	TRBV10-2	.	TRBJ2-7	CASALAGTTYEQYF	TGCGCCAGTGCTCTAGCGGGAACCACCTACGAGCAGTACTTC
.	TRBV11-2	once	TRBJ1-4	CASSLVGVIGKLFF	TGTGCCAGCAGCTTAGTAGGGGTAATTGGGAAACTGTTTTTT
.	TRBV7-2	.	TRBJ1-4	CASSSQVRSEKLFF	TGTGCCAGCAGCTCACAGGTTAGGAGTGAAAAACTGTTTTTT
.	TRBV3-1/TRBV3-2	.	TRBJ2-3	CASSPVSTDTQYF	TGTGCCAGCAGCCCGGTTAGCACAGATACGCAGTATTTT
TRBD1	TRBV4-3	.	TRBJ1-2	CASSQEEGDRGLRGYTF	TGCGCCAGCAGCCAGGAAGAAGGGGACAGGGGGCTACGTGGCTACACCTTC
TRBD1	TRBV7-9	.	TRBJ1-1	CASSKDRANTEAFF	TGTGCCAGCAGCAAAGACAGGGCTAACACTGAAGCTTTCTTT
.	TRBV19	once	TRBJ1-5	CASGPGVGQPQHF	TGTGCCAGTGGCCCGGGGGTGGGTCAGCCCCAGCATTTT
.	TRBV13	once	TRBJ1-2	CASSLGLNSGGYTF	TGTGCCAGCAGCTTAGGCCTCAATTCAGGTGGCTACACCTTC
TRBD1	TRBV3-1/TRBV3-2	.	TRBJ2-7	CASSQKGQGTGGYEQYF	TGTGCCAGCAGCCAAAAGGGGCAGGGGACAGGGGGCTACGAGCAGTACTTC
TRBD1	TRBV5-4	.	TRBJ2-3	CASSTSYRGPQYF	TGTGCCAGCAGCACCTCCTACAGGGGTCCTCAGTATTTT
.	TRBV19	.	TRBJ1-5	CASSNDGDQPQHF	TGTGCCAGTAGTAATGACGGGGATCAGCCCCAGCATTTT
TRBD1	TRBV2	.	TRBJ1-2	CASRPTGDLSGYTF	TGTGCCAGCAGGCCGACAGGGGACTTGAGCGGCTACACCTTC
.	TRBV21-1	.	TRBJ2-7	CASSSTGTSGRAYEQYF	TGTGCCAGCAGCTCCACGGGGACTAGCGGGAGGGCCTACGAGCAGTACTTC
TRBD1	TRBV24-1	.	TRBJ1-3	CATSSGQGTGNTIYF	TGTGCCACCAGTTCCGGACAGGGGACCGGAAACACCATATATTTT
TRBD1	TRBV18	.	TRBJ2-5	CASSPVSGGTETQYF	TGTGCCAGCTCACCTGTTTCAGGGGGAACGGAGACCCAGTACTTC
TRBD2	TRBV25-1	.	TRBJ2-1	CASITGGGPRSYDEQFF	TGTGCCAGCATTACGGGGGGGGGTCCCCGGTCCTACGATGAGCAGTTCTTC
TRBD2	TRBV7-9	.	TRBJ2-1	CASSLAPSGGVNEQFF	TGTGCCAGCAGCTTAGCGCCTAGCGGGGGAGTCAATGAGCAGTTCTTC
.	TRBV7-9	.	TRBJ1-1	CASSLFSGEGTEAFF	TGTGCCAGCAGCTTATTTTCGGGGGAGGGCACTGAAGCTTTCTTT
.	TRBV5-1	.	TRBJ2-2	CASSLGLSGELFF	TGCGCCAGCAGCTTGGGGCTGTCCGGGGAGCTGTTTTTT
TRBD1	TRBV3-1/TRBV3-2	.	TRBJ1-1	CASSSQGWRTEAFF	TGTGCCAGCAGCTCACAGGGGTGGAGGACTGAAGCTTTCTTT